One sample yielded the 7 T cell receptor beta chains listed below, sequenced in a study of human T cells and chemical hapten exposure. This sample's time point: patch test 1, 2 weeks after DPC sensitization. Treatment described: therapeutic diphenylcyclopropenone sensitization with weekly scalp DPC. One entry per CDR3 protein, called by TCRdb with MiXCR from the RACE reads. Of 150,000 or so distinct CDR3 sequences in the sample, about 14% were seen once. The source material was whole blood, sampled in connection with sensitization to the hapten diphenylcyclopropenone (DPC). The receptors stem from a woman aged 25 to 45 with alopecia areata. Some clones in this sample may be carry-over from other donors' samples.

A remark on this clonotype: This clone may be a read error of a much larger clone one base away. CDR3 region: CASSQERLVGGIYNEQFF. The CDR3 DNA follows: TGTGCCAGCAGCCAAGAAAGACTAGTGGGAGGGATATACAATGAGCAGTTCTTC. The J gene is TRBJ2-1, the V gene TRBV3-1, with TRBD2 matching 7 bases. With V trimmed by 0 bases and J by 4 bases, 12 bases remained unmatched. Per the germline V gene, CDR1 is LGHDT and CDR2 is YNNKEL (reference sequence). The CDR3 runs to 18 residues.

This clonotype turned up a few times. The chain combines TRBV6-2 or TRBV6-3 with TRBJ2-5, with D hard to call. Trimming took 0 bases from V and 7 from J, leaving 9 bases between them. From germline, CDR1 is MNHEY and CDR2 SVGEGT. This CDR3 is 13 amino acids long. For the CDR3, the DNA is TGTGCCAGCAGTTACTCGAGTAGTCGGACCCAGTACTTC. It codes for CASSYSSSRTQYF.

The genes are TRBV5-1 and TRBJ2-1; 13 bases align to TRBD2. J was trimmed by 1 base and V by 3 bases; bases with no gene match: 1. Germline V CDR1 and CDR2: SGHRS, YFSETQ. The CDR3 spans 16 residues. The CDR3 region has the DNA TGCGCCAGCAGCTCGGGACTAGCGGGGTCCTACAATGAGCAGTTCTTC. Its protein product is CASSSGLAGSYNEQFF.

The chain combines TRBV9 with TRBJ2-5; 9 positions agree with TRBD1. This CDR3 is 16 amino acids long. Germline CDR1 is SGDLS and CDR2 is YYNGEE. The V segment lost 3 bases and the J segment 4 bases; nucleotides outside the gene matches: 10. The CDR3 loop is CASSERQGGFGETQYF. In nucleotides, the CDR3 is TGTGCCAGCAGCGAGCGACAGGGGGGGTTCGGAGAGACCCAGTACTTC.

CDR3 in DNA: TGTGCCAGCAGCTTTTCGCGGGGGCTTGGCTACACCTTC. It yields the protein CASSFSRGLGYTF. This chain uses TRBV11-2 with TRBJ1-2; D possibly corresponds to TRBD1 (6 bases). The CDR3 has 13 residues. Germline CDR1 and CDR2: SGHAT and FQNNGV. V lost 3 bases to trimming and J lost 7 bases, with 12 bases between them.

The V call is TRBV4-1, the J call TRBJ1-5; tentative D call: TRBD1 (6 bases). In germline, CDR1 is MGHRA, CDR2 YSYEKL. There are 14 residues in the CDR3. V lost 4 bases and J lost 7, with 14 bases in between. DNA of the CDR3: TGCGCCAGCAGCCTAATGGGGGGCGGGCAGCCCCAGCATTTT. Translating it yields CASSLMGGGQPQHF.

This clonotype has a count of ten or more. V is TRBV10-3 and J is TRBJ1-5; maybe TRBD1 (5 bases). The V end was cut by 4 bases, the J end by 2 bases, with 12 bases between. This CDR3 contains 15 residues. The germline V gene has CDR1 ENHRY and CDR2 SYGVKD. CDR3 sequence reads: CAISVDPGRNQPQHF. Here the CDR3 DNA reads TGTGCCATCAGTGTGGATCCGGGGCGCAATCAGCCCCAGCATTTT.